Listed below are T cell receptor beta chains from one sample, sequenced in a study of blood T cell repertoires in COVID-19. Clones were read by immunoSEQ multiplex PCR, and TCRdb kept only the in-frame ones, dropping some. This table has 71,000 or so clones, roughly nine tenths appearing once. The source material was peripheral blood. The receptors here all came from a man of 80 years or more in a cohort sampled during active COVID-19. Each CDR3 is given with its conserved first and last residue. A D gene is named only where the DNA matches it firmly. Some rows mark clone size as missing; the rest say once, few, many or name a class of expanded clone.

V: TRBV7-9
J: TRBJ1-1
D: -
size: -
DNA: TGTGCCAGCAGCCACCCATCCAAAACCACAGATAACACTGAAGCTTTCTTT
CDR3: CASSHPSKTTDNTEAFF

V: TRBV5-1
J: TRBJ2-4
D: -
size: -
DNA: TGCGCCAGCAGCGATTCTAGCGTCAAAAACATTCAGTACTTC
CDR3: CASSDSSVKNIQYF

V: TRBV5-1
J: TRBJ1-3
D: TRBD1
size: -
DNA: TGCGCCAGCAGCTATAGTAAGACAGGGTCGGGAAACACCATATATTTT
CDR3: CASSYSKTGSGNTIYF

V: TRBV6-5
J: TRBJ2-7
D: TRBD1
size: -
DNA: TGTGCCAGCAGAGGGACAGCCTCCTACGAGCAGTACTTC
CDR3: CASRGTASYEQYF

V: TRBV5-1
J: TRBJ2-1
D: TRBD2
size: -
DNA: TGCGCCAGCAGCACGCAGGGACTAGCGGACTACAATGAGCAGTTCTTC
CDR3: CASSTQGLADYNEQFF

V: TRBV5-1
J: TRBJ1-1
D: -
size: -
DNA: TGCGCCAGCTCCCCCTCTTGGGGCAACACTGAAGCTTTCTTT
CDR3: CASSPSWGNTEAFF

V: TRBV3-1/TRBV3-2
J: TRBJ2-2
D: TRBD2
size: -
DNA: TGTGCCAGCAGCCAAATTCCCGGGGGGGCCGGGGAGCTGTTTTTT
CDR3: CASSQIPGGAGELFF

V: TRBV12-5
J: TRBJ2-7
D: TRBD2
size: -
DNA: TGTGCTAGTGGTTTTGGGACTAGCGGGGGCTACGAGCAGTACTTC
CDR3: CASGFGTSGGYEQYF

V: TRBV20-1
J: TRBJ1-2
D: TRBD1
size: -
DNA: TGCAGTGCTAGTCACGGACAGGGGGCAGGTTATGGCTACACCTTC
CDR3: CSASHGQGAGYGYTF

V: TRBV5-1
J: TRBJ2-7
D: -
size: -
DNA: TGCGCCAGCAGCTTGGATGGCCGCGAGCAGTACTTC
CDR3: CASSLDGREQYF

V: TRBV5-1
J: TRBJ1-2
D: -
size: -
DNA: TGCGCCAGCAGCTTGGCCGAGGCGACTAACTATGGCTACACCTTC
CDR3: CASSLAEATNYGYTF

V: TRBV5-4
J: TRBJ1-6
D: TRBD1
size: few
DNA: TGTGCCAGCAGCTTGGGACAGGGGGTCGCGTCACCCCTCCACTTT
CDR3: CASSLGQGVASPLHF

V: TRBV29-1
J: TRBJ2-3
D: -
size: -
DNA: TGCAGTTTACTAGCCCCGGGGGTCGTGGATACGCAGTATTTT
CDR3: CSLLAPGVVDTQYF

V: TRBV12-3/TRBV12-4
J: TRBJ2-3
D: -
size: -
DNA: TGTGCCAGCAGGGAGACCGCAGATACGCAGTATTTT
CDR3: CASRETADTQYF

V: TRBV7-2
J: TRBJ2-2
D: -
size: -
DNA: TGTGCCAGCAGCCCAGCCGGGGGAAGCACCGGGGAGCTGTTTTTT
CDR3: CASSPAGGSTGELFF

V: TRBV5-1
J: TRBJ2-1
D: -
size: -
DNA: TGCGCCAGCAGCTTAAATATGGGGCTCAATGAGCAGTTCTTC
CDR3: CASSLNMGLNEQFF

V: TRBV2
J: TRBJ1-4
D: -
size: -
DNA: TGTGCCGGGGGAGGATCGAGAAATGAAAAACTGTTTTTT
CDR3: CAGGGSRNEKLFF

V: TRBV5-1
J: TRBJ2-3
D: -
size: -
DNA: TGCGCCAGCAGCTACTCCCCTTTTAACACAGATACGCAGTATTTT
CDR3: CASSYSPFNTDTQYF

V: TRBV5-1
J: TRBJ1-2
D: TRBD1
size: -
DNA: TGCGCCAGCAGCTTGGAAAAGGGACAGAACTATGGCTACACCTTC
CDR3: CASSLEKGQNYGYTF

V: TRBV4-1
J: TRBJ1-6
D: TRBD1
size: -
DNA: TGCGCCAGCAGCCAGGGACAGGGATCCTCACCCCTCCACTTT
CDR3: CASSQGQGSSPLHF

V: TRBV15
J: TRBJ1-6
D: -
size: -
DNA: TGTGCCACCAGCAGAGAGGCTGTGAGCGGTTCACCCCTCCACTTT
CDR3: CATSREAVSGSPLHF

V: TRBV19
J: TRBJ1-2
D: -
size: few
DNA: TGTGCCAGTAGTATAGACGGACAAACTAACTATGGCTACACCTTC
CDR3: CASSIDGQTNYGYTF

V: TRBV5-1
J: TRBJ1-1
D: -
size: once
DNA: TGCGCCAGCAGCTTGGAGGGGGGGCGGAACACTGAAGCTTTCTTT
CDR3: CASSLEGGRNTEAFF

V: TRBV19
J: TRBJ1-4
D: TRBD1
size: -
DNA: TGTGCCAGTAAAGACAGGGGTAATGAAAAACTGTTTTTT
CDR3: CASKDRGNEKLFF

V: TRBV20-1
J: TRBJ2-1
D: -
size: -
DNA: TGCAGTGCTAGTCGGCTCACTACCTACAATGAGCAGTTCTTC
CDR3: CSASRLTTYNEQFF

V: TRBV14
J: TRBJ1-3
D: -
size: -
DNA: TGTGCCAGCAGCCCCTACTTAGGGGTTGTCGGAAACACCATATATTTT
CDR3: CASSPYLGVVGNTIYF

V: TRBV28
J: TRBJ2-3
D: -
size: -
DNA: TGTGCCAGCAGTCCATGGGGACACTACACAGATACGCAGTATTTT
CDR3: CASSPWGHYTDTQYF

V: TRBV19
J: TRBJ2-1
D: TRBD1
size: once
DNA: TGTGCCAGTAGTAACCGGGACAGGGTTGTCAATGAGCAGTTCTTC
CDR3: CASSNRDRVVNEQFF

V: TRBV9
J: TRBJ1-1
D: -
size: -
DNA: TGTGCCAGCAGCGTAGTTCAGGGGCAGGCTTTCTTT
CDR3: CASSVVQGQAFF

V: TRBV7-2
J: TRBJ1-4
D: -
size: -
DNA: TGTGCCAGCAGCCTGATGACAGGTGTTAATGAAAAACTGTTTTTT
CDR3: CASSLMTGVNEKLFF

V: TRBV11-1
J: TRBJ1-1
D: -
size: -
DNA: TGTGCCAGCAGCTTAGTCGGTCGTCCGAACACTGAAGCTTTCTTT
CDR3: CASSLVGRPNTEAFF

V: TRBV18
J: TRBJ2-3
D: -
size: -
DNA: TGTGCCAGCTCACCAAGTACAGGTAGGACGGAAGATACGCAGTATTTT
CDR3: CASSPSTGRTEDTQYF

V: TRBV20-1
J: TRBJ2-3
D: TRBD1
size: -
DNA: TGCAGTGCTAGTGGTTCTCCCGGGACAGGGAGGGACGTGACAGATACGCAGTATTTT
CDR3: CSASGSPGTGRDVTDTQYF

V: TRBV19
J: TRBJ1-6
D: -
size: -
DNA: TGTGCCAGTACCGAACAGTTTAGCTCCTATAATTCACCCCTCCACTTT
CDR3: CASTEQFSSYNSPLHF

V: TRBV5-1
J: TRBJ2-3
D: TRBD2
size: -
DNA: TGCGCCAGCAGCTTGGCGGGGCCCCGACTAGCGGGGGGCCTCACAGATACGCAGTATTTT
CDR3: CASSLAGPRLAGGLTDTQYF

V: TRBV19
J: TRBJ2-6
D: -
size: -
DNA: TGTGCCAGCAAGTTGAGTTTCTCTGGGGCCAACGTCCTGACTTTC
CDR3: CASKLSFSGANVLTF

V: TRBV7-2
J: TRBJ2-7
D: TRBD1
size: -
DNA: TGTGCCAGCAGCCGGGACAGGGGAAACGAGCAGTACTTC
CDR3: CASSRDRGNEQYF

V: TRBV7-2
J: TRBJ2-7
D: TRBD2
size: once
DNA: TGTGCCAGCAGCTTAGTTGAGGCGGGGGGGAACGAGCAGTACTTC
CDR3: CASSLVEAGGNEQYF

V: TRBV3-1/TRBV3-2
J: TRBJ2-7
D: -
size: -
DNA: TGTGCCAGCAGCCAAGTACTCGGGGGCTACGAGCAGTACTTC
CDR3: CASSQVLGGYEQYF

V: TRBV29-1
J: TRBJ2-3
D: TRBD1
size: -
DNA: TGCAGCGCCCGCGGACAGGGGGTGACAGATACGCAGTATTTT
CDR3: CSARGQGVTDTQYF

V: TRBV5-1
J: TRBJ2-3
D: TRBD1
size: -
DNA: TGCGCCAGCAGCCTCCCGGGACAGTCTCTCACAGATACGCAGTATTTT
CDR3: CASSLPGQSLTDTQYF